The 14 T cell receptor beta chains below were found in one sample sequenced in a study of shared clonotypes between healthy human individuals. Terminally differentiated effector memory CD45RA+ cells were excluded by CCR7 positive selection of CD45RO-negative cells. Profiled with immunoSEQ multiplex PCR; TCRdb holds only in-frame clones, not every one. The table records about 590,000 clones, around 95% of them present only once. Sample: naive CD8+ T cells sorted from blood. The origin of the receptors is a woman aged 25-40 years in good health.

CDR3 amino acids: CASSQDRSVGYEQYF. CDR3 nucleotide sequence: TGCGCCAGCAGCCAAGATCGCAGTGTCGGCTACGAGCAGTACTTC. The chain recombines TRBV4-1 with TRBJ2-7; D gene uncertain. The CDR3 extends over 15 amino acids. CDR1 MGHRA and CDR2 YSYEKL come from the germline V gene. The V end lost 0 bases, the J end lost 3 bases, and 12 bases lay between the germline ends.

This sequence joins TRBV15 and TRBJ2-7; a possible D gene is TRBD2 (6 bases). CDR3 size: 14 residues. V was trimmed by 1 base and J by 5 bases, leaving 12 bases between them. CDR1 is LNHNV and CDR2 is YYDKDF in the germline V gene (reference sequence). This CDR3 reads CATSRGLVEDEQYF. CDR3 in DNA: TGTGCCACCAGCAGAGGACTAGTCGAGGACGAGCAGTACTTC.

The rearrangement joins TRBV7-7 to TRBJ1-4; 8 bases are a match to TRBD1. The CDR3 is 13 residues long. The V gene end was trimmed by 5 bases and the J gene end by 8 bases; junction bases not matched to a gene: 4. The germline V gene has CDR1 SSHAT and CDR2 FNYEAQ (reference sequence). The CDR3 nucleotides read TGTGCCAGCAGCGGACAGGGTGGAGAAAAACTGTTTTTT. It yields the protein CASSGQGGEKLFF.

The rearrangement links TRBV7-9 to TRBJ2-1; 8 bases map to TRBD1. The CDR3 consists of 15 residues. The V segment lost 2 bases and the J segment 10 bases; nucleotides outside the gene matches: 10. Germline CDR1 is SEHNR and CDR2 is FQNEAQ (reference sequence). CDR3 amino acids: CASSLFVGQVREQFF. Here the CDR3 DNA reads TGTGCCAGCAGCTTATTTGTGGGACAGGTGAGGGAGCAGTTCTTC.

The J gene is TRBJ1-5, the V gene TRBV15; D not resolved. Germline-derived CDR1 and CDR2 are LNHNV and YYDKDF (reference sequence). CDR3 length: 15 residues. Between the trimmed V and J ends, which lost 6 bases and 6 bases, there was a span of 18 bases. The CDR3 DNA follows: TGTGCCACCAGAGAACCCCGGACGGAGGTTCAGCCCCAGCATTTT. The encoded protein is CATREPRTEVQPQHF.

The gene calls are TRBV27 and TRBJ2-3; 7 nucleotides line up with TRBD2. V dropped 2 bases and J dropped 4; count of bases not matched to a gene: 9. The CDR3 runs 16 residues. Germline CDR1 is MNHEY and CDR2 is SMNVEV (reference sequence). CDR3 nucleotides: TGTGCCAGCAGTTTACTCCTAGCGGCAGGCGCAGATACGCAGTATTTT. Translating it yields CASSLLLAAGADTQYF.

This chain joins TRBV9 and TRBJ1-1, with 7 bases that match TRBD1. The CDR3 spans 15 residues. The germline V gene has CDR1 SGDLS and CDR2 YYNGEE. Unmatched junction bases numbered 9, after V lost 2 bases and J lost 5 bases. The CDR3 DNA follows: TGTGCCAGCAGCGTCCGAGACAGGGAAGGAACTGAAGCTTTCTTT. It yields the protein CASSVRDREGTEAFF. Combining the CDR3 with reference TRBV9 and TRBJ1-1 gives the whole variable domain DSGVTQTPKHLITATGQRVTLRCSPRSGDLSVYWYQQSLDQGLQFLIQYYNGEERAKGNILERFSAQQFPDLHSELNLSSLELGDSALYFCASSVRDREGTEAFFGQGTRLTVV.

As concerns this clone: The sample has other DNA sequences that encode this CDR3 too. This rearrangement joins TRBV9 to TRBJ2-1; 10 positions agree with TRBD2. After removal of 0 bases from V and 8 bases from J, the junction contained 5 bases not matched to a gene. The germline CDR1 and CDR2 sequences are SGDLS and YYNGEE. CDR3 size: 15 residues. CDR3 DNA sequence: TGTGCCAGCAGCGTAGTCCTAGCGGGAGTAGATGAGCAGTTCTTC. This gives the protein CASSVVLAGVDEQFF.

The chain is built from TRBV29-1 and TRBJ2-7, with TRBD2 matching over 8 bases. CDR3 length: 11 amino acids. Germline V gives CDR1 SQVTM, CDR2 ANQGSEA. The J segment lost 6 bases and the V segment lost 5 bases, leaving 3 bases of the junction unmatched. CDR3 in amino acids: CSVQAGAEQYF. CDR3 DNA: TGCAGCGTTCAAGCGGGAGCCGAGCAGTACTTC.

This clone was detected only once. V is TRBV27 and J is TRBJ2-7, with D possibly TRBD2 on 6 matching bases. Trimming took off 6 bases at V and 0 bases at J, with 9 bases between the two ends. CDR1 is MNHEY, CDR2 SMNVEV, per germline (reference sequence). There are 13 residues in the CDR3. This CDR3 is CASRAGLSYEQYF. Written as DNA, the CDR3 is TGTGCCAGCAGGGCGGGACTCTCCTACGAGCAGTACTTC.

The V call is TRBV28, the J call TRBJ2-1, with TRBD2 identical over 11 bases. This CDR3 region has 19 residues. The germline V gene encodes CDR1 MDHEN and CDR2 SYDVKM. J lost 3 bases, V lost 2 bases, and 12 bases had no gene match. CDR3 in amino acids: CASSLARRRTSGYYNEQFF. As DNA, the CDR3 is TGTGCCAGCAGTTTAGCTCGCAGACGGACTAGCGGGTACTACAATGAGCAGTTCTTC. The entire variable domain, with the rest obtained from reference TRBV28 and TRBJ2-1, is as follows: DVKVTQSSRYLVKRTGEKVFLECVQDMDHENMFWYRQDPGLGLRLIYFSYDVKMKEKGDIPEGYSVSREKKERFSLILESASTNQTSMYLCASSLARRRTSGYYNEQFFGPGTRLTVL.

The chain has TRBV19 and TRBJ1-5, with 7 bases matching TRBD1. V dropped 4 bases and J dropped 2; count of bases not matched to a gene: 20. Looked up from germline, CDR1 is LNHDA and CDR2 is SQIVND (reference sequence). The CDR3 has 20 residues. CDR3: CASSTVLRQGEVWGNQPQHF. The DNA of the CDR3 is TGTGCCAGTAGTACCGTCCTCAGACAGGGCGAGGTATGGGGCAATCAGCCCCAGCATTTT. Looking up the rest from reference TRBV19 and TRBJ1-5 gives the full variable domain: DGGITQSPKYLFRKEGQNVTLSCEQNLNHDAMYWYRQDPGQGLRLIYYSQIVNDFQKGDIAEGYSVSREKKESFPLTVTSAQKNPTAFYLCASSTVLRQGEVWGNQPQHFGDGTRLSIL.

The chain links TRBV30 to TRBJ1-2; TRBD1 matches at 7 bases. V lost 5 bases, J lost 6 bases, and 6 bases stayed unmatched. The CDR3 extends over 12 amino acids. CDR1 is GTSNPN and CDR2 is SVGIG in the germline V gene (reference sequence). The CDR3 spells CAWGYDRDGYTF. CDR3 bases: TGTGCCTGGGGCTATGACAGGGATGGCTACACCTTC. Full variable domain (missing parts from reference TRBV30 and TRBJ1-2): SQTIHQWPATLVQPVGSPLSLECTVEGTSNPNLYWYRQAAGRGLQLLFYSVGIGQISSEVPQNLSASRPQDRQFILSSKKLLLSDSGFYLCAWGYDRDGYTFGSGTRLTVV.

The CDR3 nucleotides are TGTGCCAGTAGTATTGGTGGCAGCCCTGAAGCTTTCTTT. This sequence encodes CASSIGGSPEAFF. The rearrangement joins TRBV19 to TRBJ1-1; no firm D call. The germline V gene has CDR1 LNHDA and CDR2 SQIVND (reference sequence). Deletions cut 3 bases from V and 6 bases from J, with 11 bases between. This CDR3 is built from 13 residues. Using reference TRBV19 and TRBJ1-1 for the parts outside the CDR3, the full variable domain is DGGITQSPKYLFRKEGQNVTLSCEQNLNHDAMYWYRQDPGQGLRLIYYSQIVNDFQKGDIAEGYSVSREKKESFPLTVTSAQKNPTAFYLCASSIGGSPEAFFGQGTRLTVV.